This TCR beta chain was profiled in a study of T cell responses to AZD1222 COVID-19 vaccine (dated by TCRdb to about 2021). Turning to the overall study: A total of under 250 trial participants underwent TCR sequencing, of whom 200 to 220 had received two doses of AZD1222 and some 25 had received two doses of the MenACWY control vaccine. Trial participants were enrolled into age subgroups of 18-55, 56-69 and 70-plus years, which contained around 150, 29 and 61 TCR-sequenced participants, respectively. Findings and caveats that apply to the study as a whole: Conclusions about previously exposed vaccinees are limited, since just a handful of AZD1222 recipients were seropositive for SARS-CoV-2 at baseline. Nearly half of unique spike-specific TCRs reportedly recognized epitopes outside regions mutated in the B.1.351 and B.1.1.7 variants. Because no day 14 peak-response samples were available, repertoires were characterized only after the peak T cell response. In the small 56-69-year group, the increase in depth fell short of significance, most likely because of low power. Participants were mostly white British and included more females than males, and it was suggested by the authors that clonal diversity may have been underestimated. The whole spike protein was spanned by vaccine-associated CD4 TCRs, and dominant responses were seen in regions 160-218 and 743-854. A significant rise in spike-specific TCR breadth and depth was observed after two AZD1222 doses relative to day 0 and relative to MenACWY recipients.

Worth noting for this clone: Its binding antigen is unknown. Base qualities are missing; no much larger clone stands one base away.

The CDR3 runs 13 residues from the cysteine to the phenylalanine. Just CDR3 DNA is preserved here, 39 bases in frame from base 1. V is reduced by 5 bases and J by 5 bases, leaving a spacing of 10 bases between them. In the germline V gene (reference sequence), CDR1 corresponds to SGHAT and CDR2 to FQDESV. The time point label, as the study defines it: about 28 days (+/-7) after the second vaccine dose. AZD1222 recipients with second doses at about 4 weeks or about 12 weeks were pooled, because spike-specific TCR depth and breadth did not differ between schedules. Vaccinee samples came from UK trials COV001 and COV002, including a single-blind randomized controlled phase 2/3 trial of AZD1222 (ChAdOx1 nCoV-19) in healthy adults. Trial participant PBMC samples were collected at day 0 and day 28 after the second dose for TCRbeta chain sequencing. The CDR3 regions of human TCRbeta chains were analyzed by immunosequencing. Turning to the authors' computational methods: TCRs in the repertoires were compared against a reference library of SARS-CoV-2-specific TCRs that had been generated with the MIRA antigen-specificity platform. Breadth meant the fraction of unique TCRs that were SARS-CoV-2-associated, whereas depth meant the fraction of total T cells that were SARS-CoV-2-associated. Each spike-specific TCR was assigned to its reactive spike region and to a CD4 or CD8 class using the MIRA data. Log10-transformed breadth and depth values were compared by one-way ANOVA with Sidak's multiple comparisons tests. As stored in TCRdb, this immuneACCESS dataset retains in-frame rearrangements with V and J assigned. A fraction of the clones does not appear; measured against another copy, unresolved V genes explain less than half of the discrepancy, and the remainder lacks a known reason. The V and J calls and clone size are taken from that table; D and trimming were inferred from the DNA. This sample has around 150,000 clones in its table, and 90% to 95% of those were observed once. 6% to 7% of the sample goes to the ten largest clones.

This TCR was recovered from an adult who received the AZD1222 COVID-19 vaccine. The chain uses TRBV11-1 and TRBJ1-5; there is no confident call for the D gene. The source was peripheral blood, collected 28 days after the second AZD1222 dose. The CDR3 region reads CASSRSPDQPQHF. The bases are TGTGCCAGCAGCCGATCTCCGGATCAGCCCCAGCATTTT.